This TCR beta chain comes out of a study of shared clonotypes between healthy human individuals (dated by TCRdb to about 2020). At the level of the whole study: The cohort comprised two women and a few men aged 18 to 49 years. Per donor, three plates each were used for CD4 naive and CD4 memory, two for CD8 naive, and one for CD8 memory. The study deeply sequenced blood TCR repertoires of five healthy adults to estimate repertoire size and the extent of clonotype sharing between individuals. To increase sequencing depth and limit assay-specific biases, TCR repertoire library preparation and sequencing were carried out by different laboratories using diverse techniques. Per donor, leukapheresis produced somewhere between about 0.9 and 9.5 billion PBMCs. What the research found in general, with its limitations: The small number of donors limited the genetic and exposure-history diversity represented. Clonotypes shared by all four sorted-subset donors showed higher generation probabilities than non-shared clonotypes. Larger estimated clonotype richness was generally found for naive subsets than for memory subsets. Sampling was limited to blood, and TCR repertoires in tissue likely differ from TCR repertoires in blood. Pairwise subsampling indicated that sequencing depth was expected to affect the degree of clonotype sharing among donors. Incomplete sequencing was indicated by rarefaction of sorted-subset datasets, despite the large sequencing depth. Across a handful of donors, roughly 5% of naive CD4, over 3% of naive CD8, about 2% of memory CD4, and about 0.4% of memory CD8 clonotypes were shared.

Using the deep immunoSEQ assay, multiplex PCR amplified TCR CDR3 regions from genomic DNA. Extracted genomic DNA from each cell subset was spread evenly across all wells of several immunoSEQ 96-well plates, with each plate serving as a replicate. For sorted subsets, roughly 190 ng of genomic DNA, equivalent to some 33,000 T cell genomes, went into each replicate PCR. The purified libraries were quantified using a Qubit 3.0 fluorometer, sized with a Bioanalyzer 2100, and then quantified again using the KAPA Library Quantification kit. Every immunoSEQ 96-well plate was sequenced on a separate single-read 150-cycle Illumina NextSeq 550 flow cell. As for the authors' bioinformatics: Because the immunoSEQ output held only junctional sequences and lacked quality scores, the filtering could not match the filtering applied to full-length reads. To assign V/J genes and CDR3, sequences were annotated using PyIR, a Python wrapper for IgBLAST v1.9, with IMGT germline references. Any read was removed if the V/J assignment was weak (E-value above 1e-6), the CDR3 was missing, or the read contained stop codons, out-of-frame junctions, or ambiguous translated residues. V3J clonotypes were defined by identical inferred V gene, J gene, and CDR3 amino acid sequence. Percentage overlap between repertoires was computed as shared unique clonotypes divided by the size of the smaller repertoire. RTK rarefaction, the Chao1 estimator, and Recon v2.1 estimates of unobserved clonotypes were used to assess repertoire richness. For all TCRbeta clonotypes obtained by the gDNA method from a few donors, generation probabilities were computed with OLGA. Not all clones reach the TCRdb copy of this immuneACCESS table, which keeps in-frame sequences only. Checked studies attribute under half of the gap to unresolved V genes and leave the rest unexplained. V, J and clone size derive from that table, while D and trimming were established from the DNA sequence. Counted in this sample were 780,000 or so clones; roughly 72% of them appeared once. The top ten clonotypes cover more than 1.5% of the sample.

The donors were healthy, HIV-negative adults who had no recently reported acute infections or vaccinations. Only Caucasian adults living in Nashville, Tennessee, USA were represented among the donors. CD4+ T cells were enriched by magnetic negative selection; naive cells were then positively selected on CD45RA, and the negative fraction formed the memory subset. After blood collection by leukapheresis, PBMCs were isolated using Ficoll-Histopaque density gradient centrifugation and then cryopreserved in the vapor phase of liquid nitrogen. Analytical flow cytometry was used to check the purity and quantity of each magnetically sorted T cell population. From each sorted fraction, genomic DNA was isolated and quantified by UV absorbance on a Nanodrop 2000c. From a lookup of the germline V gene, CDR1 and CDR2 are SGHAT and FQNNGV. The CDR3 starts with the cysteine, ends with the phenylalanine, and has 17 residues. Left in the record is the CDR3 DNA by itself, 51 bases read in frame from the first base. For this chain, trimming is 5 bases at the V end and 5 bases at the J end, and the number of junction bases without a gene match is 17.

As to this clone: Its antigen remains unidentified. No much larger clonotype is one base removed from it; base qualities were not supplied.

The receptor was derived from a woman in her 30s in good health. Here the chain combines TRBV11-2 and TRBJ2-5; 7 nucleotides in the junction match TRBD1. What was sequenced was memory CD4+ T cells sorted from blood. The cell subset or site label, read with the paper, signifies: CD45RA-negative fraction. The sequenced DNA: TGTGCCAGCAGCCCAAGGGGGCTTACAGGGGATAGGGAGACCCAGTACTTC. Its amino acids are CASSPRGLTGDRETQYF.